The next 9 T cell receptor beta chains were all read from a single sample in a study of OX40 agonist ivuxolimab in advanced cancers. Produced via immunoSEQ multiplex PCR; TCRdb's table is partial and in-frame only. The repertoire holds 20,000 to 25,000 clones, with approximately 80% as singletons. Source: CD4+ or CD8+ T cells sorted from blood, taken in a trial of the OX40 agonist ivuxolimab. These receptors were obtained from an adult with an advanced solid tumor such as melanoma, head and neck, liver or kidney cancer.

About this clone: At one of its ends the junction is not consistent with the germline gene, which may arise from a read error. This chain joins TRBV27 and TRBJ1-1; 8 bases match TRBD1. The CDR3 runs 15 residues. Germline CDR1 reads MNHEY; CDR2 reads SMNVEV (reference sequence). CDR3 protein: CASSITQGVNIEAFF. CDR3 bases: TGTGCCAGCAGTATAACACAGGGGGTGAACATTGAAGCTTTCTTT.

The chain has TRBV27 and TRBJ2-3; D may correspond to TRBD1 or TRBD2 (6 bases each). The CDR3 covers 16 residues. V was pared by 5 bases and J by 0 bases, with 15 bases between. CDR1 is MNHEY and CDR2 is SMNVEV in the germline V gene (reference sequence). CDR3 DNA: TGTGCCAGCAGTAGCCGAGGAGGGGGTAGCACAGATACGCAGTATTTT. This codes for CASSSRGGGSTDTQYF.

The chain employs TRBV13 and TRBJ2-5; D gene unclear. Germline V gives CDR1 PRHDT, CDR2 FYEKMQ (reference sequence). The CDR3 sequence is 11 residues long. V was trimmed by 4 bases and J by 5 bases, leaving 5 bases between them. The CDR3 region has the DNA TGTGCCAGCAGCTCCAGGGAGACCCAGTACTTC. This sequence encodes CASSSRETQYF. The variable domain in full, completed from reference TRBV13 and TRBJ2-5, reads AAGVIQSPRHLIKEKRETATLKCYPIPRHDTVYWYQQGPGQDPQFLISFYEKMQSDKGSIPDRFSAQQFSDYHSELNMSSLELGDSALYFCASSSRETQYFGPGTRLLVL.

This rearrangement joins TRBV4-1 to TRBJ1-2; tentative D call: TRBD1 (6 bases). Trimming left V 2 bases short and J 2 bases short, with 12 bases between. Germline-derived CDR1 and CDR2 are MGHRA and YSYEKL. CDR3 size: 15 residues. The DNA for the CDR3 is TGCGCCAGCAGCCAAATCACAGGGTTAAACTATGGCTACACCTTC. Translated, it gives CASSQITGLNYGYTF.

This chain connects TRBV14 to TRBJ2-3, with TRBD1 matching 10 bases. The CDR3 covers 18 residues. Germline CDR1 SGHDN, CDR2 FVKESK. V dropped 6 bases and J dropped 0; count of bases not matched to a gene: 12. This chain's CDR3 is CASSPGTGETASTDTQYF. CDR3 DNA sequence: TGTGCCAGCAGTCCCGGGACAGGGGAGACCGCTAGCACAGATACGCAGTATTTT.

This clone has more than one count but fewer than ten. V is TRBV7-6 and J is TRBJ2-7, with 10 bases fitting TRBD2. CDR1 SGHVS and CDR2 FNYEAQ come from the germline V gene. The ends lost 4 bases at V and 5 bases at J; junction bases unmatched: 5. The CDR3 runs 14 residues. DNA for the CDR3: TGTGCCAGCAGCTCGGGACTAGCGAAACACGAGCAGTACTTC. Translation gives CASSSGLAKHEQYF.

CDR3 coding DNA: TGTGCCAGCAGCTTAGCGCTGCCTAGCGGGAGGGCCAATGAGCAGTTCTTC. Translating it yields CASSLALPSGRANEQFF. The gene calls are TRBV7-2 and TRBJ2-1; 12 nucleotides line up with TRBD2. Trimming removed 0 bases from V and 6 bases from J; junction bases left unmatched: 6. The CDR3 totals 17 residues. Germline V gives CDR1 SGHTA, CDR2 FQGNSA.

This chain uses TRBV30 with TRBJ2-1; the match to TRBD2 covers 8 bases. This CDR3 comprises 14 residues. J was trimmed by 3 bases and V by 2 bases; bases with no gene match: 3. Germline CDR1 is GTSNPN and CDR2 is SVGIG (reference sequence). CDR3: CAWSRRGDYNEQFF. The DNA of the CDR3 is TGTGCCTGGAGTAGGCGGGGGGACTACAATGAGCAGTTCTTC.

This clone was seen once. V gene TRBV7-6 combines with J gene TRBJ1-1; TRBD1 agrees at 9 bases. The CDR3 contains 14 residues. V was clipped by 5 bases and J by 6 bases; unmatched bases: 7. Germline CDR1 is SGHVS and CDR2 is FNYEAQ. CDR3 nucleotides: TGTGCCAGCAGCCGGACAGGGGCAGGCGCTGAAGCTTTCTTT. This codes for CASSRTGAGAEAFF.